The 31 T cell receptor beta chains reported below all come from one sample, sequenced in a study of blood T cells in healthy people across ages. Together with a sample-barcoded 5' primer, a J-beta primer mix was included in a second PCR lasting 7 to 11 cycles. TCRdb itself ran the 5' RACE reads through MiXCR, one entry per CDR3 protein. The profile covers approximately 780,000 distinct CDR3 sequences, with under 30% appearing a single time and around 3% taken by the ten largest. Another study also made use of these data, one on T cells of mothers and their children.

Sequenced sample: blood. These receptor sequences come from a boy aged 10-17 years in good health.

V gene TRBV5-4 combines with J gene TRBJ2-1, with TRBD2 identical over 8 bases. The length of the CDR3 is 13 residues. After removal of 4 bases from V and 7 bases from J, the junction contained 4 bases not matched to a gene. The germline gives CDR1 SGHNT, CDR2 YYREEE (reference sequence). CDR3 sequence: CASSPGLGNEQFF. CDR3 DNA: TGTGCCAGCAGCCCGGGACTAGGGAATGAGCAGTTCTTC.

The chain couples TRBV20-1 to TRBJ2-7, with 8 nucleotides matching TRBD2. CDR3 size: 15 residues. Germline V gives CDR1 DFQATT, CDR2 SNEGSKA (reference sequence). The J segment lost 4 bases and the V segment lost 0 bases, leaving 8 bases of the junction unmatched. CDR3 sequence: CSARDVSGGRYEQYF. The CDR3 DNA reads TGCAGTGCTAGAGATGTAAGCGGGGGACGGTACGAGCAGTACTTC.

The gene calls are TRBV4-1 and TRBJ2-7; tentative D call: TRBD1 (6 bases). Per the germline V gene, CDR1 is MGHRA and CDR2 is YSYEKL. V gave up 3 bases and J gave up 0 bases, with 15 bases separating them. The CDR3 spans 16 residues. CDR3 amino acids: CASSHLGQLSSYEQYF. The CDR3 bases are TGCGCCAGCAGCCATCTTGGACAGCTTTCCTCCTACGAGCAGTACTTC.

The rearrangement links TRBV12-3 or TRBV12-4 to TRBJ1-2; D unclear. V was clipped by 6 bases and J by 4 bases, with 9 bases between them. There are 12 residues in the CDR3. The CDR3 sequence is CASSFDLYGYTF. In DNA, the CDR3 is TGTGCCAGCAGCTTTGACCTCTATGGCTACACCTTC.

J is TRBJ2-1 and V is TRBV15, with 7 bases aligning to TRBD2. Trimming cost V 0 bases and J 1 base; bases outside gene matches: 3. The germline V gene has CDR1 LNHNV and CDR2 YYDKDF (reference sequence). This CDR3 spans 16 amino acids. CDR3 loop: CATSRDLGGSYNEQFF. The CDR3 nucleotides are TGTGCCACCAGCAGAGATCTCGGGGGGTCCTACAATGAGCAGTTCTTC.

This clonotype was picked up a small number of times. The rearrangement joins TRBV10-1 to TRBJ2-1, with D maybe TRBD1 (6 bases). Trimming stripped 2 bases from V and 2 bases from J, with 10 bases between. The CDR3 consists of 15 residues. Germline V lookup: CDR1 WNHNN, CDR2 SYGVQD (reference sequence). The CDR3 loop is CASSEKQGTYNEQFF. The CDR3 DNA reads as TGCGCCAGCAGTGAGAAACAGGGCACCTACAATGAGCAGTTCTTC.

The chain employs TRBV7-3 and TRBJ2-7, with 9 bases matching TRBD2. V shed 4 bases, J shed 3 bases, and the junction held 7 bases outside the gene matches. The CDR3 covers 15 residues. From germline, CDR1 is SGHTA and CDR2 FQGTGA. The CDR3 loop reads CASSSLAGINYEQYF. The CDR3 DNA is TGTGCCAGCAGCTCCCTAGCGGGGATTAACTACGAGCAGTACTTC.

J is TRBJ2-1 and V is TRBV6-5; perhaps D is TRBD1 or TRBD2 (7 bases each). CDR1 MNHEY and CDR2 SVGAGI come from the germline V gene. CDR3 length: 14 amino acids. The V end was cut by 11 bases, the J end by 1 base, with 15 bases between. The chain's CDR3 is CAARGRESYNEQFF. CDR3 DNA sequence: TGTGCCGCCAGGGGGAGGGAGTCCTACAATGAGCAGTTCTTC.

The chain links TRBV2 to TRBJ1-1, with a tentative D call TRBD1 (5 bases). Germline V gene lookup returns CDR1 SNHLY and CDR2 FYNNEI. The CDR3 runs to 12 residues. Trimming took off 5 bases at V and 5 bases at J, with 9 bases between the two ends. The CDR3 nucleotides are TGTGCCAGCAGTCAGGGTTGGACTGAAGCTTTCTTT. It codes for CASSQGWTEAFF.

The V gene is TRBV2, the J gene TRBJ2-5; 7 bases line up with TRBD2. The germline CDR1 and CDR2 sequences are SNHLY and FYNNEI. Germline trimming cut 4 bases from V and 2 bases from J; bases unmatched to any gene: 7. The CDR3 sequence is 15 residues long. CDR3 bases: TGTGCCAGCAGTGTGGATGGGACTAAACAAGAGACCCAGTACTTC. Translated: CASSVDGTKQETQYF.

The chain combines TRBV5-1 with TRBJ1-2; D is unresolved. With 0 bases removed from V and 5 bases from J, the gap between germline ends came to 17 bases. Germline-derived CDR1 and CDR2 are SGHRS and YFSETQ. The CDR3 is 16 amino acids. The CDR3 DNA sequence: TGCGCCAGCAGCTTGGGGCAGGTCTTAAGCGGGTATGGCTACACCTTC. Translation gives CASSLGQVLSGYGYTF.

V gene TRBV10-2 combines with J gene TRBJ1-1; the D gene is possibly TRBD1 (6 bases). V dropped 3 bases and J dropped 4 bases, with 18 bases sitting between them. Germline V gene data show CDR1 as WSHSY and CDR2 as SAAADI. The CDR3 is 16 residues long. The CDR3 coding sequence is TGCGCCAGCAGTGATAGGGGGAGAGGGGTTGGCACTGAAGCTTTCTTT. Translated, it gives CASSDRGRGVGTEAFF.

V and J are TRBV4-1 and TRBJ2-3; 12 nucleotides agree with TRBD2. The CDR3 spans 17 residues. With 4 bases clipped from V and 8 bases from J, the junction kept 13 bases outside the gene matches. From germline, CDR1 is MGHRA and CDR2 YSYEKL. CDR3 in amino acids: CASSRPLLAGGEGTQYF. In DNA form, the CDR3 reads TGCGCCAGCAGCCGGCCTTTACTAGCGGGGGGAGAGGGTACGCAGTATTTT.

CDR3 residues: CSAERYRGPNTEAFF. CDR3 DNA sequence: TGCAGTGCTGAGAGATACAGGGGCCCGAACACTGAAGCTTTCTTT. This chain links TRBV20-1 with TRBJ1-1; 7 bases agree with TRBD1. Losses at the gene ends were 5 bases for V and 1 base for J; bases not matched to a gene: 10. This CDR3 is 15 amino acids long. Germline-derived CDR1 and CDR2 are DFQATT and SNEGSKA (reference sequence).

The table lists this clonotype with a count of one. V is TRBV5-6 and J is TRBJ2-1; 8 bases match TRBD2. The CDR3 consists of 15 residues. CDR1 is SGHDT and CDR2 is YYEEEE in the germline V gene. V gave up 1 base and J gave up 4 bases; unmatched junction bases: 4. The CDR3 loop reads CASSLPGGGYNEQFF. As DNA, the CDR3 is TGTGCCAGCAGCTTGCCCGGGGGGGGGTACAATGAGCAGTTCTTC.

This clonotype was picked up a small number of times. V is TRBV29-1 and J is TRBJ2-7, with a tentative D call TRBD1 (5 bases). Trimming pared 4 bases from V and 3 bases from J, leaving 19 bases between. This CDR3 region has 15 residues. CDR1 and CDR2 (germline): SQVTM, ANQGSEA. The CDR3 nucleotides are TGCAGCGTTGCACCCAGGGTTGAGTGGGGCTACGAGCAGTACTTC. Translating it yields CSVAPRVEWGYEQYF.

The CDR3 reads CASTSLSDSNQPQHF. The CDR3 bases are TGTGCCAGCACCAGCCTTTCGGACAGCAATCAGCCCCAGCATTTT. This chain uses TRBV6-1 with TRBJ1-5; D not certain. The germline V and J ends were trimmed by 7 bases and 1 base, with 14 bases remaining between them. CDR1 is MNHNS and CDR2 is SASEGT in the germline V gene. The CDR3 sequence is 15 residues long.

This clonotype has just a few counts. The germline gene is not matched at one end of the junction; a read error may be the cause. The chain uses TRBV5-1 and TRBJ1-2; D gene ambiguous. Germline CDR1 reads SGHRS; CDR2 reads YFSETQ. This CDR3 contains 14 residues. Here the CDR3 DNA reads TGCGCCAGCAGCTTGGCAAGCACCACTGGGAGCCCTCGCTTC. Amino acids: CASSLASTTGSPRF.

The CDR3, as DNA: TGTGCCAGCAGTTTATCGGACCCGGCCTCCTACGAGCAGTACTTC. Translation gives CASSLSDPASYEQYF. This sequence joins TRBV28 and TRBJ2-5; no clear D. The end of the DNA fits TRBJ2-7 better, so the J call may be wrong. Germline V gene sequence: CDR1 MDHEN, CDR2 SYDVKM. The CDR3 spans 15 residues.

This clonotype was observed a few times. Here the CDR3 DNA reads TGTGCCAGCAGCCTCGGGACGGAATTCACCGGGGAGCTGTTTTTT. Its translation: CASSLGTEFTGELFF. This chain uses TRBV27 with TRBJ2-2, with D possibly called TRBD1 or TRBD2 (5 bases each). Trimming took 6 bases from V and 4 from J, leaving 15 bases between them. Germline lookup yields CDR1 MNHEY and CDR2 SMNVEV (reference sequence). This CDR3 contains 15 residues.

This clonotype was picked up a small number of times. The rearrangement links TRBV5-1 to TRBJ2-5, with TRBD2 as a possible D gene (6 bases). The CDR3 loop spans 15 amino acids. Trimming removed 6 bases at V and 1 base at J, with 16 bases between. CDR1 is SGHRS and CDR2 is YFSETQ in the germline V gene. CDR3 DNA: TGCGCCAGCACCACTCGGGGGACGGTCCAAGAGACCCAGTACTTC. It translates to CASTTRGTVQETQYF.

The CDR3 spells CATSRDGGLDQPQHF. CDR3 coding DNA: TGTGCCACCAGCAGGGACGGTGGATTGGATCAGCCCCAGCATTTT. This chain connects TRBV15 to TRBJ1-5; D uncertain. V was clipped by 3 bases and J by 5 bases, with 14 bases between them. The CDR3 extends over 15 amino acids. CDR1 LNHNV and CDR2 YYDKDF come from the germline V gene (reference sequence).

This chain links TRBV2 with TRBJ2-4, with 9 bases that match TRBD2. From germline, CDR1 is SNHLY and CDR2 FYNNEI. Unmatched junction bases numbered 12, after V lost 5 bases and J lost 4 bases. This CDR3 is 17 amino acids long. CDR3 amino acids: CASSRVRSSGAKNIQYF. The CDR3 DNA sequence: TGTGCCAGCAGTAGGGTTCGGTCTAGCGGGGCGAAAAACATTCAGTACTTC.

The rearrangement links TRBV6-5 to TRBJ2-7; 12 nucleotides align to TRBD2. Unmatched junction bases numbered 2, after V lost 6 bases and J lost 2 bases. Germline CDR1 is MNHEY and CDR2 is SVGAGI. This CDR3 has 14 residues. The CDR3: CASSGLAGPYEQYF. CDR3 coding DNA: TGTGCCAGCAGCGGACTAGCGGGACCCTACGAGCAGTACTTC.

Only a few counts were recorded for this clonotype. The gene calls are TRBV7-9 and TRBJ1-1; D ambiguous. Germline V lookup: CDR1 SEHNR, CDR2 FQNEAQ (reference sequence). The CDR3 has 13 residues. V was clipped by 1 base and J by 4 bases, with 7 bases between them. The CDR3 DNA reads as TGTGCCAGCAGCTTAGAGAGGTTCACTGAAGCTTTCTTT. It is translated as CASSLERFTEAFF.

This clonotype was counted a few times. The rearrangement links TRBV10-3 to TRBJ2-7, with TRBD1 identical over 7 bases. Germline CDR1 ENHRY, CDR2 SYGVKD. J gave up 3 bases and V 4 bases, and 6 bases lay outside the gene matches. The CDR3 runs 14 residues. The CDR3 nucleotides are TGTGCCATCAGTGGGTTAGGACAGGACTACGAGCAGTACTTC. This sequence encodes CAISGLGQDYEQYF.

In its sample, this clonotype was seen a few times. The V call is TRBV20-1, the J call TRBJ2-1, with 8 bases fitting TRBD1. Germline V gene lookup returns CDR1 DFQATT and CDR2 SNEGSKA (reference sequence). The CDR3 consists of 14 residues. J lost 7 bases, V lost 0 bases, and 5 bases had no gene match. The CDR3 loop reads CSARDPQGVNEQFF. CDR3 nucleotides: TGCAGTGCTAGAGACCCACAGGGGGTGAATGAGCAGTTCTTC.

This clonotype has just one count. Given the absence of the conserved phenylalanine or tryptophan at the CDR3 end, a read error is likely. The chain couples TRBV29-1 to TRBJ1-1; maybe TRBD1 (5 bases). Looked up from germline, CDR1 is SQVTM and CDR2 is ANQGSEA. The length of the CDR3 is 13 residues. Deletions cut 4 bases from V and 7 bases from J, with 16 bases between. The CDR3 region has the DNA TGCAGCGTTGCAGGATCGGGGGTCGGTGAAGCTTTCCTT. Protein sequence: CSVAGSGVGEAFL.

V and J are TRBV29-1 and TRBJ2-3; D unclear. This CDR3 contains 10 residues. Germline values: CDR1 SQVTM, CDR2 ANQGSEA. Between the trimmed V and J ends, which lost 7 bases and 3 bases, there was a span of 5 bases. CDR3 nucleotide sequence: TGCAGCGAAAAGACAGATACGCAGTATTTT. Its protein is CSEKTDTQYF.

This clonotype was seen a few times. This rearrangement joins TRBV3-1 to TRBJ1-5; the D gene is possibly TRBD1 (6 bases). The CDR3 is 16 amino acids. The germline V gene has CDR1 LGHDT and CDR2 YNNKEL (reference sequence). Trimming shortened V by 1 base and J by 0 bases, and 10 bases separated the two germline ends. The CDR3 nucleotides are TGTGCCAGCAGCCAAGGGACAGAAACTAGCAATCAGCCCCAGCATTTT. The encoded protein is CASSQGTETSNQPQHF. The full variable domain, completed using reference TRBV3-1 and TRBJ1-5, is DTAVSQTPKYLVTQMGNDKSIKCEQNLGHDTMYWYKQDSKKFLKIMFSYNNKELIINETVPNRFSPKSPDKAHLNLHINSLELGDSAVYFCASSQGTETSNQPQHFGDGTRLSIL.

Concerning this clonotype: One end of the junction fails to match germline, which may point to a read error. The chain has TRBV27 and TRBJ1-2; the match to TRBD1 covers 7 bases. Germline V gene sequence: CDR1 MNHEY, CDR2 SMNVEV (reference sequence). The CDR3 is 15 amino acids. CDR3 coding DNA: TGTGCCAGCAGTTTAAGGACAGGAGCTAACTATGACTACACCTTC. This codes for CASSLRTGANYDYTF.